Detailed here is one TCR beta chain. The antigen remains undetermined. These data come from a study of siplizumab effects on memory and regulatory T cells. General study results and limits: Only a minority of proliferating CD4+ or CD8+ clones had an assignable naive or memory phenotype, with roughly 80-96% lacking one. There were only a minor fraction of alloreactive clones that mapped to unstimulated subsets.

Assays were performed on about 10^5 TCR templates per sample. Generated by immunoSEQ multiplex PCR, the TCRdb table keeps only in-frame clones and is missing some. The table shows about 100,000 clones, with about 91% occurring only once. Sequenced input: Tregs sorted from blood. The sequence derives from a human donor in good health.

The CDR3 sequence is CSAEDSGNTIYF. The CDR3 DNA reads TGCAGCGCCGAGGACAGTGGAAACACCATATATTTT. V usage is TRBV29-1 and J usage is TRBJ1-3; D may be TRBD1 (6 bases). Germline CDR1 SQVTM, CDR2 ANQGSEA. The CDR3 spans 12 residues. V was shortened by 7 bases and J by 3 bases, with 10 bases between the two germline ends.